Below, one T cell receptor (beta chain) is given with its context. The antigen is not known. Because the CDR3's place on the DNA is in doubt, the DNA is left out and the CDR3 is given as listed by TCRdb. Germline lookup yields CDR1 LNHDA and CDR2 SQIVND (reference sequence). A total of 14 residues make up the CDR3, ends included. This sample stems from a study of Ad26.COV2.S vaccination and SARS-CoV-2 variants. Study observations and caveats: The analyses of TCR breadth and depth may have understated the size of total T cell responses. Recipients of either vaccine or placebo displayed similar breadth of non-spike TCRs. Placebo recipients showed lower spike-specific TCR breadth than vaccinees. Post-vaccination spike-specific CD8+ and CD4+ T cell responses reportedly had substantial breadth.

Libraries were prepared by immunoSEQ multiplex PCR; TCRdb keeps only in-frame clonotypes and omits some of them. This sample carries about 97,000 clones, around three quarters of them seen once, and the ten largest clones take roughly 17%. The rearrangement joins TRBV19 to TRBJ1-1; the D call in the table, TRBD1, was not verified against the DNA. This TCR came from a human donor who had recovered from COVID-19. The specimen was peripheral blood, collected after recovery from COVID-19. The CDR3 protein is CASSKGVVADGTFF.